The T cell receptor (beta chain) under discussion was sequenced for a study of cytomegalovirus exposure and HLA in healthy donors. General study results and limits: Later analysis revealed greater clonal expansion in HLA-associated TCR beta chains than in equally common others.

In the case of this clone: Its target is unknown.

After removal of 8 bases from V and 6 bases from J, the junction contained 13 bases not matched to a gene. Germline CDR1 reads LNHNV; CDR2 reads YYDKDF (reference sequence). CDR3 size: 16 residues. In the PCR, 60 Vbeta and 13 Jbeta primers were used. The method was immunoSEQ multiplex PCR; TCRdb's version includes in-frame clones alone and lacks a portion of them. The sample has 150,000 to 200,000 clones, 60% to 85% seen once; the top ten hold roughly 1.1%. Donors were ostensibly healthy at sampling, although undocumented immune exposures were probable. The gene calls are TRBV15 and TRBJ2-1; TRBD2 agrees at 10 bases. The source is a woman aged 40 to 50 in good health and CMV-seronegative. Sequencing was carried out using PBMCs. CDR3: CATRGAGTSARNEQFF. CDR3 nucleotide sequence: TGTGCCACCCGAGGGGCGGGGACTAGCGCCCGCAATGAGCAGTTCTTC.